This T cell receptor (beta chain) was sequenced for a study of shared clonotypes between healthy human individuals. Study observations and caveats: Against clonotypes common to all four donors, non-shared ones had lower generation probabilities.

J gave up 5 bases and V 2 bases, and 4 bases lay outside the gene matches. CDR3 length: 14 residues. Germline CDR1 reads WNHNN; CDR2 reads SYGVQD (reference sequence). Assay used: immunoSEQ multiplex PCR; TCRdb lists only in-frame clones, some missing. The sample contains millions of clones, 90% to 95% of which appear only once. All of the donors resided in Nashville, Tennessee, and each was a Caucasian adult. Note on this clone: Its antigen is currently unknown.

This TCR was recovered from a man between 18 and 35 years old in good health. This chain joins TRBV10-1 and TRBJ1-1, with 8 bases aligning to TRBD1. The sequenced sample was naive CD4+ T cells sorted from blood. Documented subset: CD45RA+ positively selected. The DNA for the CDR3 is TGCGCCAGCAGTGAGGGATGGACAGGGACTGAAGCTTTCTTT. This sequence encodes CASSEGWTGTEAFF.